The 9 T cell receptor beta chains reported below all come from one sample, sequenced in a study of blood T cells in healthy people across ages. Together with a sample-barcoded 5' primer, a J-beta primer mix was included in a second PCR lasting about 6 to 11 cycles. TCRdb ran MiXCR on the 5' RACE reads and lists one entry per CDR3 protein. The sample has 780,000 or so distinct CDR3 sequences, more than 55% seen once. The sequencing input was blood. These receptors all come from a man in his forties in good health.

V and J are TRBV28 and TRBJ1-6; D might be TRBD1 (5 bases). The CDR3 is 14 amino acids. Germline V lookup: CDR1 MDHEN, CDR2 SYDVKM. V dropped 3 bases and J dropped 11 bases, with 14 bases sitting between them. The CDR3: CASSLGQIGAPLHF. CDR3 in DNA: TGTGCCAGCAGTTTGGGGCAGATCGGTGCACCCCTCCACTTT.

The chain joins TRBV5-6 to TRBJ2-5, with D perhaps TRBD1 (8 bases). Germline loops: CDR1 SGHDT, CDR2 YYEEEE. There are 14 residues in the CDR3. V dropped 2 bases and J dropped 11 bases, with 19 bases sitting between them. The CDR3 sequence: CASSFYQGAGEQYF. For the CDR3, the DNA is TGTGCCAGCAGCTTTTATCAGGGGGCGGGGGAGCAGTACTTC.

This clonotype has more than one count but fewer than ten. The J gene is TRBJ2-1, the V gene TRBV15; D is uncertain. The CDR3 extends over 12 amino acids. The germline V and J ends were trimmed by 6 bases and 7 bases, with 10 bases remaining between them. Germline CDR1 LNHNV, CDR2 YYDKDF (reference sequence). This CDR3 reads CATSIRVNEQFF. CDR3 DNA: TGTGCCACCAGTATTAGAGTTAATGAGCAGTTCTTC.

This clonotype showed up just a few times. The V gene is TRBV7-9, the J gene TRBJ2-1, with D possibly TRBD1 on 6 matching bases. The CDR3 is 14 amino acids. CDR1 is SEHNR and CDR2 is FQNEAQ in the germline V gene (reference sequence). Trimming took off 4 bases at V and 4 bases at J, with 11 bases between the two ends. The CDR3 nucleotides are TGTGCCAGCAGCTCCCGGGACATATACAATGAGCAGTTCTTC. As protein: CASSSRDIYNEQFF.

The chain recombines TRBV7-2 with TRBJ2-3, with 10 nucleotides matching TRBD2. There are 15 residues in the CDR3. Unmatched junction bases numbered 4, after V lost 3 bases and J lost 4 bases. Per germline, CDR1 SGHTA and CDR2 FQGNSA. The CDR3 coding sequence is TGTGCCAGCAGCTTCGACGGGACTAGCGCAGATACGCAGTATTTT. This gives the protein CASSFDGTSADTQYF.

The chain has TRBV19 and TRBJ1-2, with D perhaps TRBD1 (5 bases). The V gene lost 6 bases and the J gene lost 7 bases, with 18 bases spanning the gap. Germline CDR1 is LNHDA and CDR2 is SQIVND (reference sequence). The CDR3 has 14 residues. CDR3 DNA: TGTGCCAGTAGGGACCTCGGGACGCCATTTGGCTACACCTTC. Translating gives CASRDLGTPFGYTF.

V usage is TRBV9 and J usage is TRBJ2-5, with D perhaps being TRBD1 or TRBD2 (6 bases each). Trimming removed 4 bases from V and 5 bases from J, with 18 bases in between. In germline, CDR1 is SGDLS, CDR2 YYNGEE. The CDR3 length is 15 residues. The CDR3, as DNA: TGTGCCAGCAGCCTACGCCCGGAGGGGGGTGAGACCCAGTACTTC. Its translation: CASSLRPEGGETQYF.

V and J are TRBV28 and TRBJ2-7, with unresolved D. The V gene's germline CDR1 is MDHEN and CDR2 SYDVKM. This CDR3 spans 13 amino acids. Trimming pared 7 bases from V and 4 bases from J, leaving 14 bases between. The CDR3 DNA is TGTGCCAGCACCAAACTCAGTTTATACGAGCAGTACTTC. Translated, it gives CASTKLSLYEQYF.

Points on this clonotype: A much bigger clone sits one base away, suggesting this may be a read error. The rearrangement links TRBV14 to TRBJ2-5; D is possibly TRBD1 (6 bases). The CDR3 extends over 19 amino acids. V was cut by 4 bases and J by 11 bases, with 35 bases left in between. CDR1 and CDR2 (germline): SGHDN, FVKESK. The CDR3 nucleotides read TGTGCCAGCAGCCCCACCCTGGGGGCAGGGACCACTACCATTGGTGAGCAGTACTTC. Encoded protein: CASSPTLGAGTTTIGEQYF.